A single sample is the source of the 17 T cell receptor beta chains below, sequenced in a study of long-term antiretroviral therapy in people with HIV. At survey level, the immunoSEQ assay was run in its v3.0 version. Assay used: immunoSEQ multiplex PCR; TCRdb lists only in-frame clones, some missing. This sample has more than 35,000 clones; 94% occur once, and the top ten carry roughly 3.6%. The starting material was unsorted PBMCs, obtained 4.1 years after starting antiretroviral therapy. Source of these receptors: a woman aged 50 to 60 with HIV.

In its sample, this clone was seen once. This sequence joins TRBV7-9 and TRBJ1-1; a possible D gene is TRBD1 (5 bases). CDR1 is SEHNR and CDR2 is FQNEAQ in the germline V gene (reference sequence). The CDR3 spans 17 residues. V was trimmed by 1 base and J by 6 bases, leaving 21 bases between them. CDR3: CASSLVGRGGTGPEAFF. The CDR3 DNA follows: TGTGCCAGCAGCTTAGTAGGGCGGGGGGGGACTGGGCCTGAAGCTTTCTTT.

The chain has TRBV6-5 and TRBJ1-2; 7 bases match TRBD1. Unmatched junction bases numbered 11, after V lost 5 bases and J lost 8 bases. The CDR3 totals 14 residues. Germline V gene sequence: CDR1 MNHEY, CDR2 SVGAGI. CDR3 DNA: TGTGCCAGCAGTACCCGACAGGGTTTGGGCGGCTACACCTTC. It is translated as CASSTRQGLGGYTF.

This rearrangement joins TRBV9 to TRBJ1-2, with 7 bases lining up with TRBD1. Germline CDR1 SGDLS, CDR2 YYNGEE. This CDR3 has 16 amino acids. The V and J ends lost 3 bases and 2 bases, in that order; junction bases with no gene match: 10. DNA of the CDR3: TGTGCCAGCAGCGGGTCCTCCGGGACAGCCAACTATGGCTACACCTTC. It is translated as CASSGSSGTANYGYTF.

The chain employs TRBV29-1 and TRBJ1-2, with D perhaps matching TRBD1 (6 bases). V was shortened by 6 bases and J by 4 bases, with 18 bases between the two germline ends. The CDR3 is 14 amino acids. The V gene's germline CDR1 is SQVTM and CDR2 ANQGSEA. CDR3 bases: TGCAGCGTGGCCCAGGGACAAAACCTCTATGGCTACACCTTC. It is translated as CSVAQGQNLYGYTF.

V usage is TRBV2 and J usage is TRBJ2-2; 12 positions agree with TRBD2. The ends lost 6 bases at V and 1 base at J; junction bases unmatched: 0. The CDR3 is 15 amino acids. From germline, CDR1 is SNHLY and CDR2 FYNNEI. The CDR3 DNA is TGTGCCAGCAGACTAGCGGGGGGGAACACCGGGGAGCTGTTTTTT. Translated: CASRLAGGNTGELFF.

The chain couples TRBV5-1 to TRBJ1-1; 10 bases agree with TRBD1. V shed 4 bases and J 3 bases; nucleotides not matched to a gene: 12. Germline V CDR1 and CDR2: SGHRS, YFSETQ. The CDR3 has 17 residues. DNA of the CDR3: TGCGCCAGCAGCCAGGGGACAGGGGTATGGGGATACACTGAAGCTTTCTTT. Its protein product is CASSQGTGVWGYTEAFF. The complete variable domain, with remaining parts taken from reference TRBV5-1 and TRBJ1-1, reads KAGVTQTPRYLIKTRGQQVTLSCSPISGHRSVSWYQQTPGQGLQFLFEYFSETQRNKGNFPGRFSGRQFSNSRSEMNVSTLELGDSALYLCASSQGTGVWGYTEAFFGQGTRLTVV.

This sequence joins TRBV6-4 and TRBJ1-2, with D perhaps TRBD1 (5 bases). Germline V gene lookup returns CDR1 MRHNA and CDR2 SNTAGT. CDR3 size: 15 residues. Trimming shortened V by 6 bases and J by 4 bases, and 18 bases separated the two germline ends. As DNA, the CDR3 is TGTGCCAGCAGCGAGAGAAGGGGCTCCGGCTATGGCTACACCTTC. Translated, it gives CASSERRGSGYGYTF.

V usage is TRBV5-8 and J usage is TRBJ1-4, with a weak D call TRBD1 (5 bases). CDR3 length equals 13 residues. The germline gives CDR1 SGHTS, CDR2 YDEGEE. Trimming shortened V by 5 bases and J by 8 bases, and 13 bases separated the two germline ends. CDR3 coding DNA: TGTGCCAGCAGGCCGACGGGGACGGAAAAACTGTTTTTT. Its protein is CASRPTGTEKLFF.

V usage is TRBV19 and J usage is TRBJ2-5, with D maybe TRBD2 (7 bases). The CDR3 has 16 amino acids. V dropped 1 base and J dropped 5 bases, with 17 bases sitting between them. Germline lookup yields CDR1 LNHDA and CDR2 SQIVND (reference sequence). CDR3 sequence: CASSIGLGGGRETQYF. The DNA for the CDR3 is TGTGCCAGTAGTATAGGATTGGGGGGGGGCCGGGAGACCCAGTACTTC.

The chain joins TRBV19 to TRBJ1-5; the D is unclear. Trimming stripped 3 bases from V and 2 bases from J, with 14 bases between. The CDR3 runs to 16 residues. CDR1 LNHDA and CDR2 SQIVND come from the germline V gene (reference sequence). This CDR3 is CASSMVRGNGNQPQHF. The DNA for the CDR3 is TGTGCCAGTAGTATGGTGCGGGGTAACGGCAATCAGCCCCAGCATTTT.

V is TRBV30 and J is TRBJ2-1, with 8 bases lining up with TRBD2. Germline trimming cut 3 bases from V and 0 bases from J; bases unmatched to any gene: 16. CDR1 is GTSNPN and CDR2 is SVGIG in the germline V gene (reference sequence). The CDR3 sequence is 19 residues long. CDR3 sequence reads: CAWRVAGQRYQISYNEQFF. CDR3 DNA: TGTGCCTGGAGGGTAGCGGGGCAAAGATACCAAATCTCCTACAATGAGCAGTTCTTC.

V usage is TRBV6-5 and J usage is TRBJ2-5, with D hard to call. In germline, CDR1 is MNHEY, CDR2 SVGAGI. The CDR3 loop spans 11 amino acids. The V and J ends lost 5 bases and 5 bases respectively, with 6 bases between them. DNA for the CDR3: TGTGCCAGCAGTCAAGGGGAGACCCAGTACTTC. This encodes CASSQGETQYF.

The chain recombines TRBV7-3 with TRBJ1-1; 8 bases agree with TRBD1. The germline gives CDR1 SGHTA, CDR2 FQGTGA. With V trimmed by 5 bases and J by 4 bases, 6 bases remained unmatched. The CDR3 consists of 14 residues. The CDR3 spells CASSVQGDATEAFF. The CDR3 DNA reads TGTGCCAGCAGCGTACAGGGGGACGCCACTGAAGCTTTCTTT.

The chain carries TRBV21-1 and TRBJ1-1. TRBV21-1 is deemed a pseudogene. This CDR3 spans 15 amino acids. The CDR3 loop is CASNTTPSMITEAFF. The CDR3, as DNA: TGTGCCAGCAACACTACCCCGTCGATGATCACTGAAGCTTTCTTT.

The DNA for the CDR3 is TGCGCCAGCAGCCAAGACGGGAACTCTGGGGCCAACGTCCTGACTTTC. Its translation: CASSQDGNSGANVLTF. The chain uses TRBV4-3 and TRBJ2-6; D perhaps matches TRBD2 (5 bases). Trimming pared 0 bases from V and 0 bases from J, leaving 6 bases between. Germline CDR1 and CDR2: LGHNA and YSLEER. This CDR3 is built from 16 residues.

The chain couples TRBV6-1 to TRBJ2-7; D call uncertain. The CDR3 sequence is 10 residues long. Germline assignment: CDR1 MNHNS and CDR2 SASEGT. The V and J ends lost 4 bases and 10 bases respectively, with 8 bases between them. CDR3 coding DNA: TGTGCCAGCAGTGCACAGCCTCAGTACTTC. Protein: CASSAQPQYF.

The chain couples TRBV29-1 to TRBJ2-3; D remains ambiguous. CDR1 is SQVTM, CDR2 ANQGSEA, per germline. The CDR3 has 12 residues. V was pared by 4 bases and J by 2 bases, with 7 bases between. This CDR3 reads CSVVEHTDTQYF. The CDR3 nucleotides are TGCAGCGTTGTGGAACACACAGATACGCAGTATTTT.